The clone carrying this T cell receptor (beta chain) was counted a few times. Its antigen is not known. Trimming cost V 3 bases and J 3 bases; bases outside gene matches: 5. CDR3 length: 15 amino acids. Germline-derived CDR1 and CDR2 are MNHEY and SMNVEV (reference sequence). TCRbeta library construction was performed incorporating unique molecular identifiers. In TCRdb, the PCR reads were re-called with MiXCR into one record per CDR3 protein. The table has hundreds of thousands of distinct CDR3 sequences, 13% seen once. The entry originates in a study of T-cell reconstitution after alpha-beta-depleted transplantation in children. Whole-study findings and limits: Recipient T cells and thymic progenitors that survived gave rise to the high TCRbeta diversity observed at day 60 in some patients. T-cell counts and diversity at one year post-transplant came mainly from newly produced T cells. Alpha-beta T cells about two months after transplant reportedly derived from several hundred expanded graft clones.

The receptor's source is a male patient younger than 18 who had a stem cell transplant for acute myeloid leukemia, so the T cells may come from the graft donor. The sample in question was PBMCs, mostly from graft donor cells, obtained 360 days after TCRalphabeta/CD19-depleted stem cell transplant. This chain uses TRBV27 with TRBJ2-1, with TRBD2 identical over 7 bases. The CDR3 here is CASSFDGLGYNEQFF. The CDR3 region has the DNA TGTGCCAGCAGTTTCGACGGACTAGGCTACAATGAGCAGTTCTTC.